Below are 18 T cell receptor beta chains sequenced from a single sample in a study of blood T cell repertoires in COVID-19. This table comes from immunoSEQ multiplex PCR, and its TCRdb copy is limited to in-frame clones, with some not included. Among 150,000 to 200,000 clones listed, around 80% were seen once. Sequencing input: peripheral blood. The receptors here all came from a man in his sixties with acute or convalescent COVID-19.

The V and J genes are TRBV7-8 and TRBJ1-1; no firm D call. The germline V and J ends were trimmed by 5 bases and 8 bases, with 15 bases remaining between them. The CDR3 has 13 amino acids. Germline lookup yields CDR1 SGHVS and CDR2 FQNEAQ. For the CDR3, the DNA is TGTGCCAGCAGCACCCGACTCGGAATCGAAGCTTTCTTT. Its protein product is CASSTRLGIEAFF.

The V and J genes are TRBV7-3 and TRBJ2-2; 7 bases are shared with TRBD2. The CDR3 length is 15 residues. Trimming at V came to 7 bases and at J to 2 bases, leaving 7 bases not matched to a gene. From germline, CDR1 is SGHTA and CDR2 FQGTGA. Here the CDR3 reads CASTQGGKNTGELFF. The CDR3 region has the DNA TGTGCCAGCACCCAGGGAGGGAAAAACACCGGGGAGCTGTTTTTT.

The chain employs TRBV2 and TRBJ2-4, with TRBD1 matching over 7 bases. This CDR3 spans 15 amino acids. Germline CDR1 SNHLY, CDR2 FYNNEI. V was pared by 5 bases and J by 0 bases, with 4 bases of the junction left unmatched. CDR3 in DNA: TGTGCCAGCAGTCCTGGGACAGTAGCCAAAAACATTCAGTACTTC. Translated: CASSPGTVAKNIQYF.

The chain combines TRBV12-5 with TRBJ2-7, with D perhaps matching TRBD1 (6 bases). Trimming left V 7 bases short and J 0 bases short, with 16 bases between. Germline V gene sequence: CDR1 LGHNT, CDR2 FRNRAP. CDR3 length: 15 residues. The CDR3 DNA is TGTGCTAGTGCCCTCAGGACAGATAGCTCCTACGAGCAGTACTTC. Translating gives CASALRTDSSYEQYF.

CDR3 residues: CASSPLSGDRLYMNTEAFF. CDR3 DNA: TGTGCCAGCAGCCCCCTCTCCGGGGACAGGCTCTACATGAACACTGAAGCTTTCTTT. The V gene is TRBV14, the J gene TRBJ1-1, with TRBD1 matching over 8 bases. CDR1 SGHDN and CDR2 FVKESK come from the germline V gene. The V gene end was trimmed by 4 bases and the J gene end by 0 bases; junction bases not matched to a gene: 16. The CDR3 is 19 residues long.

The chain carries TRBV7-8 and TRBJ1-1, with 10 bases lining up with TRBD1. Germline V gene sequence: CDR1 SGHVS, CDR2 FQNEAQ. Trimming cost V 1 base and J 4 bases; bases outside gene matches: 0. CDR3 length: 14 amino acids. CDR3 protein: CASSLGDRGTEAFF. CDR3 DNA sequence: TGTGCCAGCAGCTTAGGGGACAGGGGCACTGAAGCTTTCTTT.

The V gene is TRBV21-1, the J gene TRBJ1-5. TRBV21-1 is a known pseudogene. The CDR3 has 14 residues. DNA for the CDR3: TGTGCCAGCAGCAAAGTTTGCCTAAATCAGCCCCAGCATTTT. It specifies CASSKVCLNQPQHF.

This clone was observed a single time. The chain uses TRBV19 and TRBJ1-1; D unresolved. CDR1 is LNHDA and CDR2 is SQIVND in the germline V gene (reference sequence). CDR3 size: 13 residues. The germline V and J ends were trimmed by 2 bases and 1 base, with 5 bases remaining between them. CDR3 DNA: TGTGCCAGTAGTATATCCGGGAACACTGAAGCTTTCTTT. This codes for CASSISGNTEAFF.

The chain has TRBV19 and TRBJ2-1, with TRBD1 as a possible D gene (6 bases). The V gene's germline CDR1 is LNHDA and CDR2 SQIVND (reference sequence). This CDR3 region has 16 residues. V lost 6 bases and J 0 bases, leaving 15 bases between the germline ends. Here the CDR3 reads CASRPGGLSSYNEQFF. CDR3 coding DNA: TGTGCCAGTAGGCCTGGGGGCTTAAGCTCCTACAATGAGCAGTTCTTC.

V usage is TRBV6-6 and J usage is TRBJ2-7, with TRBD2 matching over 7 bases. V shed 2 bases and J 4 bases; nucleotides not matched to a gene: 8. In germline, CDR1 is MNHNY, CDR2 SVGAGI (reference sequence). CDR3 length: 15 amino acids. The CDR3 is CASSYVSSGEYEQYF. For the CDR3, the DNA is TGTGCCAGCAGTTACGTATCCAGCGGGGAGTACGAGCAGTACTTC.

The chain joins TRBV30 to TRBJ2-3; D not resolved. V dropped 3 bases and J dropped 2 bases, with 9 bases sitting between them. The CDR3 is 13 residues long. Germline V gene lookup returns CDR1 GTSNPN and CDR2 SVGIG (reference sequence). DNA of the CDR3: TGTGCCTGGAGCCTACTTACCACAGATACGCAGTATTTT. Encoded protein: CAWSLLTTDTQYF.

The rearrangement joins TRBV5-1 to TRBJ1-5; TRBD1 is a possible D gene (6 bases). Trimming removed 0 bases at V and 6 bases at J, with 10 bases between. The V gene's germline CDR1 is SGHRS and CDR2 YFSETQ. The CDR3 covers 14 residues. The CDR3 loop reads CASSLEGEGQPQHF. DNA of the CDR3: TGCGCCAGCAGCTTGGAGGGGGAGGGTCAGCCCCAGCATTTT.

The chain is built from TRBV5-1 and TRBJ2-1, with TRBD1 identical over 9 bases. CDR1 is SGHRS, CDR2 YFSETQ, per germline. CDR3 size: 16 residues. The V gene end was trimmed by 4 bases and the J gene end by 0 bases; junction bases not matched to a gene: 5. CDR3 residues: CASSRTGAISYNEQFF. CDR3 bases: TGCGCCAGCAGCAGGACAGGGGCTATCTCCTACAATGAGCAGTTCTTC.

Only one count was recorded for this clone. V is TRBV11-1 and J is TRBJ2-7; maybe TRBD1 (6 bases). Per germline, CDR1 SGHAT and CDR2 FQDESV (reference sequence). There are 14 residues in the CDR3. Trimming took off 0 bases at V and 1 base at J, with 7 bases between the two ends. As DNA, the CDR3 is TGTGCCAGCAGCTTAGCAGGGACATCCTACGAGCAGTACTTC. This encodes CASSLAGTSYEQYF. Based on the CDR3 plus reference TRBV11-1 and TRBJ2-7, the full variable domain is EAEVAQSPRYKITEKSQAVAFWCDPISGHATLYWYRQILGQGPELLVQFQDESVVDDSQLPKDRFSAERLKGVDSTLKIQPAELGDSAMYLCASSLAGTSYEQYFGPGTRLTVT.

In the case of this clone: Other DNA sequences of this sample code for an identical CDR3. The gene calls are TRBV6-5 and TRBJ1-5; D uncertain. The CDR3 runs 12 residues. Germline CDR1 reads MNHEY; CDR2 reads SVGAGI. V was shortened by 6 bases and J by 2 bases, with 5 bases between the two germline ends. The CDR3 is CASSRGNQPQHF. CDR3 coding DNA: TGTGCCAGCAGCCGCGGCAATCAGCCCCAGCATTTT.

V and J are TRBV5-1 and TRBJ1-2; D gene uncertain. V was cut by 0 bases and J by 2 bases, with 8 bases left in between. The CDR3 sequence is 14 residues long. CDR1 is SGHRS, CDR2 YFSETQ, per germline. The CDR3 loop reads CASSLATQNYGYTF. In DNA, the CDR3 is TGCGCCAGCAGCTTGGCCACACAGAACTATGGCTACACCTTC.

The chain joins TRBV3-1 (or the pseudogene TRBV3-2) to TRBJ2-7; perhaps TRBD1 as D (6 bases). V was clipped by 1 base and J by 1 base, with 8 bases between them. CDR1 and CDR2 (germline): LGHDT, YNNKEL (reference sequence). The CDR3 consists of 14 residues. The CDR3 is CASSQGGQSYEQYF. The CDR3 nucleotides read TGTGCCAGCAGCCAAGGGGGGCAATCCTACGAGCAGTACTTC.

The chain has TRBV7-2 and TRBJ1-5; 7 bases fit TRBD1. After removal of 5 bases from V and 7 bases from J, the junction contained 11 bases not matched to a gene. Germline V gene sequence: CDR1 SGHTA, CDR2 FQGNSA. There are 15 residues in the CDR3. The CDR3 DNA is TGTGCCAGCAGCCCACAATCGACAGGGTGGCAGCCCCAGCATTTT. Protein product: CASSPQSTGWQPQHF.